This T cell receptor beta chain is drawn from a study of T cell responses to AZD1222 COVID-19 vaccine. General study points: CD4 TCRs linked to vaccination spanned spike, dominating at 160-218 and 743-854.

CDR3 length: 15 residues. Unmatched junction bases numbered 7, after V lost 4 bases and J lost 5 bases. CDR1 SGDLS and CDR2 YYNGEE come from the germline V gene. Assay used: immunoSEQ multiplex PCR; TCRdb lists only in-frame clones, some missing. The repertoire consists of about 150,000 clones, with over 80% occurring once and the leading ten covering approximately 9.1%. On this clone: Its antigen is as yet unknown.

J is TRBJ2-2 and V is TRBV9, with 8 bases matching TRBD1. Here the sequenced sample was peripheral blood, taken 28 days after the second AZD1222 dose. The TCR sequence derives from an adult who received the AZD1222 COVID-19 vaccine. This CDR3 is CASSLTGVVTGELFF. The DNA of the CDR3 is TGTGCCAGCAGCTTGACAGGGGTGGTAACCGGGGAGCTGTTTTTT.